The clone carrying this T cell receptor beta chain showed up just a few times. Antigen specificity is unknown. A single record per CDR3 protein comes from TCRdb applying MiXCR to the reads. This table holds 400,000 or so distinct CDR3 sequences, around 32% found once. The V gene's germline CDR1 is MNHEY and CDR2 SVGEGT. The ends were cut back, 2 bases at V and 7 bases at J, with 20 bases in the middle. This CDR3 spans 17 amino acids. This entry comes from a study of T cell repertoires in cytomegalovirus infection. Notes on the study in general: Carriers of CMV plus the relevant HLA were identified by cumulative public TCR beta family frequency.

The origin of this receptor is a human donor in good health (CMV status not recorded). Some clones in this sample may be carry-over from other donors' samples. The material sequenced was PBMCs. This sequence joins TRBV6-2 or TRBV6-3 and TRBJ2-2; a possible D gene is TRBD1 (6 bases). CDR3 bases: TGTGCCAGCAGTTACATAGGGGGTAGCCCCACGGACGGGGAGCTGTTTTTT. This codes for CASSYIGGSPTDGELFF.